These 32 T cell receptor beta chains came from one sample sequenced in a study of CD8+CD57+ T cells in acquired aplastic anemia (dated by TCRdb to about 2018). Flow cytometry had shown CD8+CD57+ cell expansion in the patients selected for sequencing. For sequencing, an Illumina HiSeq 2000 was employed. TCR beta VDJ combination and CDR3 sequence profiling used genomic DNA as the template. TCRdb reprocessed the public reads (quality trimming at Q25 with fastp, clone calling with MiXCR) and kept in-frame beta chains. Duplicate CDR3 protein sequences are folded into a single record with the most common DNA and genes. The sample contains 450,000 to 600,000 distinct CDR3 sequences, about a third of them found a single time. The ten largest make up less than 1% of the sample. Sequences were obtained from sorted CD4+, CD8+, or CD8+CD57+ T cells (not recorded which) from PBMCs. Receptor source: a human donor with aplastic anemia.

The sample holds a few counts of this clonotype. The V gene is TRBV5-1, the J gene TRBJ2-1; TRBD2 aligns across 12 bases. CDR3 length: 16 residues. The J segment lost 8 bases and the V segment lost 1 base, leaving 7 bases of the junction unmatched. Germline V gene data show CDR1 as SGHRS and CDR2 as YFSETQ. CDR3 in DNA: TGCGCCAGCAGCTTGAGTTCGACTAGCGGGGGCGATGAGCAGTTCTTC. This encodes CASSLSSTSGGDEQFF.

The chain joins TRBV6-1 to TRBJ1-2; a weak D match, TRBD1 (5 bases). The germline V gene has CDR1 MNHNS and CDR2 SASEGT. Trimming took off 5 bases at V and 4 bases at J, with 20 bases between the two ends. This CDR3 contains 16 residues. The chain's CDR3 is CASSSFMGRWVYGYTF. The CDR3 bases are TGTGCCAGCAGTTCCTTTATGGGGCGATGGGTCTATGGCTACACCTTC.

Ten or more counts support this clonotype. V is TRBV2 and J is TRBJ1-4; 7 bases agree with TRBD1. The V gene's germline CDR1 is SNHLY and CDR2 FYNNEI. Germline trimming cut 6 bases from V and 8 bases from J; bases unmatched to any gene: 12. The CDR3 contains 15 residues. This CDR3 reads CASSFWEGAEEKLFF. CDR3 DNA sequence: TGTGCCAGCAGCTTTTGGGAGGGGGCGGAGGAAAAACTGTTTTTT.

This clonotype has at least ten counts. This chain uses TRBV5-5 with TRBJ1-2; D is undetermined. This CDR3 has 13 residues. Germline lookup yields CDR1 SGHKS and CDR2 YYEKEE (reference sequence). The V end lost 1 base, the J end lost 2 bases, and 6 bases lay between the germline ends. CDR3 nucleotide sequence: TGTGCCAGCAGCTTGCTGGGGAACTATGGCTACACCTTC. It specifies CASSLLGNYGYTF. Together with reference TRBV5-5 and TRBJ1-2, the CDR3 gives the full variable domain: DAGVTQSPTHLIKTRGQQVTLRCSPISGHKSVSWYQQVLGQGPQFIFQYYEKEERGRGNFPDRFSARQFPNYSSELNVNALLLGDSALYLCASSLLGNYGYTFGSGTRLTVV.

This rearrangement joins TRBV19 to TRBJ2-1; D unresolved. With 11 bases removed from V and 7 bases from J, the gap between germline ends came to 15 bases. The V gene's germline CDR1 is LNHDA and CDR2 SQIVND (reference sequence). The CDR3 contains 12 residues. CDR3 in amino acids: CAGSQTDNEQFF. The CDR3 bases are TGTGCCGGAAGCCAGACGGATAATGAGCAGTTCTTC.

This clonotype has a count of ten or more. The chain links TRBV29-1 to TRBJ1-2; D is unresolved. There are 12 residues in the CDR3. V was cut by 4 bases and J by 3 bases, with 9 bases left in between. The V gene's germline CDR1 is SQVTM and CDR2 ANQGSEA. The chain's CDR3 is CSVGDPDYGYTF. For the CDR3, the DNA is TGCAGCGTTGGGGATCCGGACTATGGCTACACCTTC.

This clonotype has ten or more counts. V is TRBV19 and J is TRBJ1-1; D is unresolved. CDR1 and CDR2 from the germline V gene are LNHDA and SQIVND (reference sequence). The ends were cut back, 1 base at V and 6 bases at J, with 6 bases in the middle. The CDR3 runs to 12 residues. CDR3 nucleotides: TGTGCCAGTAGTATAGGGGTCTCTGAAGCTTTCTTT. Amino acids: CASSIGVSEAFF. The full variable domain, its missing parts supplied by reference TRBV19 and TRBJ1-1, is DGGITQSPKYLFRKEGQNVTLSCEQNLNHDAMYWYRQDPGQGLRLIYYSQIVNDFQKGDIAEGYSVSREKKESFPLTVTSAQKNPTAFYLCASSIGVSEAFFGQGTRLTVV.

V is TRBV6-1 and J is TRBJ2-3; D not resolved. This CDR3 is 14 amino acids long. Germline assignment: CDR1 MNHNS and CDR2 SASEGT. The V end was cut by 6 bases, the J end by 5 bases, with 15 bases between. CDR3 residues: CASSLRPARDTQYF. DNA of the CDR3: TGTGCCAGCAGCTTAAGGCCGGCAAGAGATACGCAGTATTTT.

Comments on this clonotype: At one boundary the junction diverges from the germline segment, which might be a read error. The chain couples TRBV14 to TRBJ2-2; 9 positions agree with TRBD1. CDR3 length: 15 amino acids. Germline V CDR1 and CDR2: SGHDN, FVKESK. The CDR3 DNA is TGTGCCAGCAGCAACAGGGACAGGGCGATCGGGGGGCTGTTTTTT. Amino acid sequence: CASSNRDRAIGGLFF. The complete variable domain, with remaining parts taken from reference TRBV14 and TRBJ2-2, reads EAGVTQFPSHSVIEKGQTVTLRCDPISGHDNLYWYRRVMGKEIKFLLHFVKESKQDESGMPNNRFLAERTGGTYSTLKVQPAELEDSGVYFCASSNRDRAIGGLFFGEGSRLTVL.

This clonotype was picked up a small number of times. The chain couples TRBV20-1 to TRBJ2-7; D is perhaps TRBD1 or TRBD2 (5 bases each). Trimming took 4 bases from V and 3 from J, leaving 13 bases between them. CDR1 is DFQATT and CDR2 is SNEGSKA in the germline V gene (reference sequence). This CDR3 has 13 amino acids. The CDR3 bases are TGCAGTGCTAAAACTAGGGGTCTCTACGAGCAGTACTTC. Translation gives CSAKTRGLYEQYF.

This clonotype was seen at least ten times. Compared with germline, one end of the junction differs, possibly owing to a read error. The J gene is TRBJ2-6, the V gene TRBV5-1; D is unresolved. The germline gives CDR1 SGHRS, CDR2 YFSETQ. This CDR3 region has 14 residues. CDR3 loop: CASSSGSGANVLTF. The CDR3 bases are TGTGCCAGCAGCTCTGGGTCTGGGGCCAACGTCCTGACTTTC.

This clonotype has at least ten counts. The rearrangement uses TRBV19 and TRBJ1-6; the match to TRBD1 covers 7 bases. With V trimmed by 4 bases and J by 8 bases, 17 bases remained unmatched. This CDR3 has 18 residues. CDR1 is LNHDA, CDR2 SQIVND, per germline (reference sequence). This CDR3 reads CASSTVEGATGPDSPLHF. As DNA, the CDR3 is TGTGCCAGTAGTACAGTGGAGGGGGCGACAGGGCCGGATTCACCCCTCCACTTT. Looking up the rest from reference TRBV19 and TRBJ1-6 gives the full variable domain: DGGITQSPKYLFRKEGQNVTLSCEQNLNHDAMYWYRQDPGQGLRLIYYSQIVNDFQKGDIAEGYSVSREKKESFPLTVTSAQKNPTAFYLCASSTVEGATGPDSPLHFGNGTRLTVT.

V is TRBV20-1 and J is TRBJ1-4; no definite D call. The germline V gene has CDR1 DFQATT and CDR2 SNEGSKA (reference sequence). The CDR3 spans 13 residues. Trimming stripped 6 bases from V and 2 bases from J, with 10 bases between. The CDR3 sequence is CSAVLRTNEKLFF. The CDR3 DNA sequence: TGCAGTGCGGTCCTCAGGACTAATGAAAAACTGTTTTTT.

This clonotype was recorded a few times. This chain uses TRBV4-1 with TRBJ2-5; D could derive from TRBD1 or TRBD2 (5 bases each). Looked up from germline, CDR1 is MGHRA and CDR2 is YSYEKL. The CDR3 runs to 19 residues. V was shortened by 5 bases and J by 5 bases, with 30 bases between the two germline ends. The CDR3 loop is CASSSYALRDPQFPETQYF. The CDR3 DNA sequence: TGCGCCAGCAGCTCGTATGCGCTCCGGGACCCCCAGTTTCCCGAGACCCAGTACTTC.

This clonotype was found many times. The genes are TRBV28 and TRBJ1-2; 8 bases match TRBD1. The CDR3 loop spans 15 amino acids. Germline assignment: CDR1 MDHEN and CDR2 SYDVKM. V shed 6 bases, J shed 7 bases, and the junction held 13 bases outside the gene matches. CDR3 in DNA: TGTGCCAGCAGCGGACAGGGATTTTTATGGTCTGGCTACACCTTC. Protein sequence: CASSGQGFLWSGYTF.

This clonotype has only a few counts. This chain joins TRBV13 and TRBJ2-7; D not certain. V lost 6 bases, J lost 3 bases, and 9 bases lay in between. In germline, CDR1 is PRHDT, CDR2 FYEKMQ (reference sequence). This CDR3 has 12 amino acids. The CDR3 DNA follows: TGTGCCAGCAGTTACTACCTCTACGAGCAGTACTTC. It encodes CASSYYLYEQYF.

This clonotype has a handful of counts. The chain recombines TRBV6-1 with TRBJ2-7, with 12 bases lining up with TRBD2. CDR1 is MNHNS, CDR2 SASEGT, per germline. CDR3 length equals 17 residues. The V gene end was trimmed by 7 bases and the J gene end by 3 bases; junction bases not matched to a gene: 13. CDR3 protein: CASTLARATSGSYEQYF. CDR3 bases: TGTGCCAGCACGCTCGCACGTGCGACTAGCGGGAGCTACGAGCAGTACTTC.

This clonotype was counted many times. The genes are TRBV20-1 and TRBJ1-2, with 11 positions matching TRBD1. V was clipped by 5 bases and J by 4 bases; unmatched bases: 6. The CDR3 contains 14 residues. In germline, CDR1 is DFQATT, CDR2 SNEGSKA (reference sequence). The CDR3 coding sequence is TGCAGTGCTCAACACGGGACAGGGGGCTATGGCTACACCTTC. Translation: CSAQHGTGGYGYTF.

This clonotype has a single count. The chain is built from TRBV2 and TRBJ1-1; 7 bases agree with TRBD1. Trimming at V came to 8 bases and at J to 9 bases, leaving 9 bases not matched to a gene. Germline assignment: CDR1 SNHLY and CDR2 FYNNEI. CDR3 length: 12 residues. CDR3 loop: CASCTGAVKAFF. In DNA, the CDR3 is TGTGCCAGCTGTACAGGGGCAGTAAAAGCTTTCTTT.

The gene calls are TRBV25-1 and TRBJ2-3; the D gene could be TRBD1 or TRBD2 (5 bases each). The CDR3 length is 15 residues. In germline, CDR1 is MGHDK, CDR2 SYGVNS. V lost 2 bases to trimming and J lost 6 bases, with 15 bases between them. This CDR3 is CASSELDGAGDTQYF. CDR3 nucleotides: TGTGCCAGCAGTGAACTCGACGGGGCGGGTGATACGCAGTATTTT.

The chain has TRBV10-3 and TRBJ1-1; D remains ambiguous. The ends were cut back, 6 bases at V and 4 bases at J, with 12 bases in the middle. Germline V CDR1 and CDR2: ENHRY, SYGVKD. The CDR3 spans 13 residues. In DNA, the CDR3 is TGTGCCATCAGCTTGGCAGGCAGCACTGAAGCTTTCTTT. Translating it yields CAISLAGSTEAFF.

This clonotype came up many times. This chain links TRBV29-1 with TRBJ1-1; no definite D call. In germline, CDR1 is SQVTM, CDR2 ANQGSEA. Trimming stripped 8 bases from V and 0 bases from J, with 13 bases between. The CDR3 has 13 residues. The CDR3 sequence: CSSCGRLNTEAFF. In DNA, the CDR3 is TGCAGCTCCTGCGGCAGGTTGAACACTGAAGCTTTCTTT.

This clonotype was picked up a small number of times. The chain combines TRBV5-1 with TRBJ1-5; a weak D match, TRBD1 (6 bases). This CDR3 is 15 amino acids long. Trimming removed 0 bases from V and 2 bases from J, with 9 bases in between. Germline CDR1 and CDR2: SGHRS and YFSETQ. The CDR3 is CASSLEGGGNQPQHF. The CDR3 coding sequence is TGCGCCAGCAGCTTGGAGGGGGGAGGCAATCAGCCCCAGCATTTT.

This chain uses TRBV24-1 with TRBJ2-3; 8 nucleotides agree with TRBD1. The CDR3 runs to 15 residues. Per germline, CDR1 KGHDR and CDR2 SFDVKD. Trimming at V came to 6 bases and at J to 4 bases, leaving 8 bases not matched to a gene. The CDR3, as DNA: TGTGCCACCAGTCGCACAGGGGGGTGGGCAGATACGCAGTATTTT. Translation: CATSRTGGWADTQYF.

V gene TRBV11-2 combines with J gene TRBJ2-3, with 8 bases aligning to TRBD1. Unmatched junction bases numbered 2, after V lost 0 bases and J lost 3 bases. This CDR3 comprises 15 residues. The germline V gene encodes CDR1 SGHAT and CDR2 FQNNGV. DNA for the CDR3: TGTGCCAGCAGCTTAGACAGGGGGCAGACAGATACGCAGTATTTT. Protein: CASSLDRGQTDTQYF.

This sequence joins TRBV27 and TRBJ2-7; TRBD2 matches 8 bases. Germline lookup yields CDR1 MNHEY and CDR2 SMNVEV (reference sequence). V gave up 5 bases and J gave up 2 bases; unmatched junction bases: 5. The CDR3 covers 14 residues. The CDR3 here is CASSRLAGAYEQYF. The CDR3 DNA reads TGTGCCAGCAGTAGGCTAGCGGGTGCCTACGAGCAGTACTTC.

This clonotype has ten or more counts. The chain couples TRBV19 to TRBJ1-2; possibly TRBD1 for D (5 bases). The CDR3 consists of 14 residues. The V gene lost 5 bases and the J gene lost 8 bases, with 18 bases spanning the gap. The germline CDR1 and CDR2 sequences are LNHDA and SQIVND (reference sequence). CDR3 sequence reads: CASSPDTTQGGYTF. As DNA, the CDR3 is TGTGCCAGTAGTCCCGACACGACTCAGGGCGGCTACACCTTC. The whole variable domain, remainder taken from reference TRBV19 and TRBJ1-2, is DGGITQSPKYLFRKEGQNVTLSCEQNLNHDAMYWYRQDPGQGLRLIYYSQIVNDFQKGDIAEGYSVSREKKESFPLTVTSAQKNPTAFYLCASSPDTTQGGYTFGSGTRLTVV.

This clonotype showed up many times. The CDR3 DNA is TGTGCCAGCAGCTTAATCGGGGCTCCGGTTGGCTACACCTTC. This encodes CASSLIGAPVGYTF. The chain recombines TRBV13 with TRBJ1-2; D is possibly TRBD1 (5 bases). The CDR3 covers 14 residues. The V gene's germline CDR1 is PRHDT and CDR2 FYEKMQ (reference sequence). The ends were cut back, 2 bases at V and 7 bases at J, with 14 bases in the middle.

In this sample, this clonotype turned up many times. The germline gene is not matched at one end of the junction; a read error may be the cause. This chain connects TRBV10-3 to TRBJ1-2, with D perhaps matching TRBD1 (5 bases). The germline gives CDR1 ENHRY, CDR2 SYGVKD. CDR3 length equals 15 residues. CDR3 sequence: CASSEMPGPNYGYTF. CDR3 nucleotide sequence: TGTGCCAGCAGTGAGATGCCGGGACCCAACTATGGCTACACCTTC.

This clonotype was seen repeatedly, ten times or more. V is TRBV19 and J is TRBJ1-5, with TRBD1 as a possible D gene (6 bases). V shed 11 bases and J shed 5 bases, with 16 bases lying between them. Germline V gene sequence: CDR1 LNHDA, CDR2 SQIVND (reference sequence). This CDR3 has 13 residues. The CDR3 sequence is CAVGGRDDQPQHF. The CDR3, as DNA: TGTGCCGTTGGGGGCAGAGACGATCAGCCCCAGCATTTT.

This clonotype was observed many times. This chain connects TRBV15 to TRBJ1-2; D is perhaps TRBD1 (5 bases). CDR3 length: 13 amino acids. Germline CDR1 and CDR2: LNHNV and YYDKDF (reference sequence). V shed 5 bases and J shed 7 bases, with 14 bases lying between them. The CDR3 DNA sequence: TGTGCCACCAGCCTTCCAGGGCCGTCTGGCTACACCTTC. It specifies CATSLPGPSGYTF. Filled out from reference TRBV15 and TRBJ1-2, the complete variable domain reads DAMVIQNPRYQVTQFGKPVTLSCSQTLNHNVMYWYQQKSSQAPKLLFHYYDKDFNNEADTPDNFQSRRPNTSFCFLDIRSPGLGDTAMYLCATSLPGPSGYTFGSGTRLTVV.

In regard to this clonotype: This may come from a read error, since a much larger clone is one base off. DNA of the CDR3: TGTGCCAGCAACTCCGGGAATACGCAGTATTTT. Translating it yields CASNSGNTQYF. The chain has TRBV7-3 and TRBJ2-3; D is possibly TRBD2 (5 bases). The CDR3 has 11 amino acids. The V gene's germline CDR1 is SGHTA and CDR2 FQGTGA. V lost 7 bases, J lost 7 bases, and 9 bases lay in between.